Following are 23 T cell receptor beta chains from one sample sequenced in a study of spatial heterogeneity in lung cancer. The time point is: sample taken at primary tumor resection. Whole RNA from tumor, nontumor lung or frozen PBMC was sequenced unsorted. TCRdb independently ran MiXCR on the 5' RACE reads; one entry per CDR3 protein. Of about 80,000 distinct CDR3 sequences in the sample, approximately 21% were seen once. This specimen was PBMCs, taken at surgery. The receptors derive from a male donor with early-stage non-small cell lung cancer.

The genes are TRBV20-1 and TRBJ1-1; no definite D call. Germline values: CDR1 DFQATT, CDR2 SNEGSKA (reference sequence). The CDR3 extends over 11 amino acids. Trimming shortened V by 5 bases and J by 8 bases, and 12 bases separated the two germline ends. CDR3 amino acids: CSAAPGGEAFF. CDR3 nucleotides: TGCAGTGCTGCCCCGGGAGGAGAAGCTTTCTTT.

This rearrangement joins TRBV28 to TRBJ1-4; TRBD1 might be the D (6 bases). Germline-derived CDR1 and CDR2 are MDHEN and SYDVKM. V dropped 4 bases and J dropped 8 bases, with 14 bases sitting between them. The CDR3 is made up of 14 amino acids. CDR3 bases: TGTGCCAGCAGTTCCAGACGGGGGGCCGAAAAACTGTTTTTT. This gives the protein CASSSRRGAEKLFF.

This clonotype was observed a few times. In DNA, the CDR3 is TGTGCCAGCAGCCCCGACCTACTCTATGGCTACACCTTC. It is translated as CASSPDLLYGYTF. This chain joins TRBV3-1 and TRBJ1-2; no definite D call. CDR3 size: 13 residues. V gave up 4 bases and J gave up 4 bases, with 10 bases separating them. CDR1 and CDR2 from the germline V gene are LGHDT and YNNKEL (reference sequence).

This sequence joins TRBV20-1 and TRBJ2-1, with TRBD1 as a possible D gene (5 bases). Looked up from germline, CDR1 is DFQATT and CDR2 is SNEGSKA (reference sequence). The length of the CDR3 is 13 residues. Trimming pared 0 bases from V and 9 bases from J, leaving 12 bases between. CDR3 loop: CSARDGRGSEQFF. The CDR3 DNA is TGCAGTGCTAGAGATGGAAGGGGAAGTGAGCAGTTCTTC.

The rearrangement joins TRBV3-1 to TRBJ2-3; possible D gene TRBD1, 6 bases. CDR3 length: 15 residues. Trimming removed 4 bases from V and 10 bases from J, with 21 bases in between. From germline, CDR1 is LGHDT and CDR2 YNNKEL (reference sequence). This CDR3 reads CASSLSTLRDNPQYF. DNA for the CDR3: TGTGCCAGCAGCCTCTCTACCTTACGGGACAACCCGCAGTATTTT.

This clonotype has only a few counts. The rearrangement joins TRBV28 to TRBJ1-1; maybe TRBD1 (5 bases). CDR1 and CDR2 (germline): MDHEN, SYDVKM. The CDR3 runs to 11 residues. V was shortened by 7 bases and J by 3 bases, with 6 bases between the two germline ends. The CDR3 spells CASMGDTEAFF. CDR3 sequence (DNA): TGTGCCAGCATGGGGGACACTGAAGCTTTCTTT.

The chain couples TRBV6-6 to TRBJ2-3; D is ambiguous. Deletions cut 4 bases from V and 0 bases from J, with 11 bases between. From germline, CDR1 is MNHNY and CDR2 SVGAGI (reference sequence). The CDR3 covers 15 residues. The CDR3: CASSSPDGSTDTQYF. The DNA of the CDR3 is TGTGCCAGCAGTTCTCCGGACGGGAGCACAGATACGCAGTATTTT.

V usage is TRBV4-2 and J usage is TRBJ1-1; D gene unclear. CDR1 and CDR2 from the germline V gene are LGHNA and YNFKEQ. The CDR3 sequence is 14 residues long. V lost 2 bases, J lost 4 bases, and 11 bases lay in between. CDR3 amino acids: CASSQTLRGTEAFF. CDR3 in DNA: TGTGCCAGCAGCCAAACCCTGAGAGGCACTGAAGCTTTCTTT.

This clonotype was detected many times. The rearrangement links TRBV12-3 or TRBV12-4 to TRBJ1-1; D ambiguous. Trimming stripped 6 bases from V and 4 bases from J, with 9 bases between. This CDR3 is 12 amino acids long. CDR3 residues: CASSLHATEAFF. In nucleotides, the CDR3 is TGTGCCAGCAGCCTACACGCCACTGAAGCTTTCTTT.

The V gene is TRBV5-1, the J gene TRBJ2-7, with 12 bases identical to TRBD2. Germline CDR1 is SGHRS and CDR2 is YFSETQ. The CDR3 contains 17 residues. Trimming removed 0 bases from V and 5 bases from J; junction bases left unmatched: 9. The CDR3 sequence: CASSLGATSGSLDEQYF. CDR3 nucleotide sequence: TGCGCCAGCAGCTTGGGGGCGACTAGCGGGAGTTTGGACGAGCAGTACTTC.

The CDR3 sequence: CASSLAGWLETQYF. The CDR3, as DNA: TGTGCCAGCAGCTTAGCCGGGTGGTTAGAGACCCAGTACTTC. The V gene is TRBV7-2, the J gene TRBJ2-5; D is uncertain. V shed 0 bases and J shed 4 bases, with 9 bases lying between them. The CDR3 runs 14 residues. Germline V CDR1 and CDR2: SGHTA, FQGNSA.

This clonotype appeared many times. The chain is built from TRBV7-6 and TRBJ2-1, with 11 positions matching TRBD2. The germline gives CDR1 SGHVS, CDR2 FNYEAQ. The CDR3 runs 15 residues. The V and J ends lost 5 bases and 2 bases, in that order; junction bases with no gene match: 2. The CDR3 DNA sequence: TGTGCCAGCAGCCGACTAGCGGGGACCTACAATGAGCAGTTCTTC. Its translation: CASSRLAGTYNEQFF.

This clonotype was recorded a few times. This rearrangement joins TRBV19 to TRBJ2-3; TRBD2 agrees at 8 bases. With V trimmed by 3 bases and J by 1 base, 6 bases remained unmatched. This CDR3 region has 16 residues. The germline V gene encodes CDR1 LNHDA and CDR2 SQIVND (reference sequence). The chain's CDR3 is CASSIGRRGGTDTQYF. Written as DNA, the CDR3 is TGTGCCAGTAGTATTGGGCGGCGGGGGGGCACAGATACGCAGTATTTT.

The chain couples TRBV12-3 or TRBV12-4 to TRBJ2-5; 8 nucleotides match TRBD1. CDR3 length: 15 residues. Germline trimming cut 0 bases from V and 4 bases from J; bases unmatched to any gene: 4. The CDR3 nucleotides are TGTGCCAGCAGTTTAGCGTTACAGGGGGGAGAGACCCAGTACTTC. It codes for CASSLALQGGETQYF.

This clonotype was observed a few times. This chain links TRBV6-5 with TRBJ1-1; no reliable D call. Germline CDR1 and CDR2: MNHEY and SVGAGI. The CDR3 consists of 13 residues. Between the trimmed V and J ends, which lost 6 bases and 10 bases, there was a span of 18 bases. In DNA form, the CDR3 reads TGTGCCAGCAGCGCAAGATCCGTGTCAGGAGCTTTCTTT. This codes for CASSARSVSGAFF.

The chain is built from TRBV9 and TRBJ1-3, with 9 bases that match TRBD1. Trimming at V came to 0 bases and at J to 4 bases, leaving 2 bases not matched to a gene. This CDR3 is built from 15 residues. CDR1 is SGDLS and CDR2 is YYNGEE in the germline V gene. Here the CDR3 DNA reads TGTGCCAGCAGCGTAGCTGGGACAGGGGGAAACACCATATATTTT. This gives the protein CASSVAGTGGNTIYF.

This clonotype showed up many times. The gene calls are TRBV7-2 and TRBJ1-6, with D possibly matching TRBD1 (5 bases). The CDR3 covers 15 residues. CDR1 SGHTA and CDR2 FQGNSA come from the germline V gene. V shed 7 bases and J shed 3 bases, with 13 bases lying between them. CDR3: CASTPQGDYNSPLHF. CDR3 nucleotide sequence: TGTGCCAGCACTCCCCAGGGTGACTATAATTCACCCCTCCACTTT.

The DNA for the CDR3 is TGTGCCAGTTTAAACGCCGGGGAGCTGTTTTTT. Protein sequence: CASLNAGELFF. The V gene is TRBV2, the J gene TRBJ2-2, with no clear D. The CDR3 is made up of 11 amino acids. The germline V and J ends were trimmed by 9 bases and 6 bases, with 8 bases remaining between them. CDR1 and CDR2 (germline): SNHLY, FYNNEI.

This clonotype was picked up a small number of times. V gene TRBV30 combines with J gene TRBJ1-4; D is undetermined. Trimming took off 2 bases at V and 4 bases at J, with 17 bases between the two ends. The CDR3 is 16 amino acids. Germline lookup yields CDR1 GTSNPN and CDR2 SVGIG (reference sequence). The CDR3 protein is CAWSSKGAGLNEKLFF. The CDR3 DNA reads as TGTGCCTGGAGTTCAAAAGGTGCGGGCCTTAATGAAAAACTGTTTTTT.

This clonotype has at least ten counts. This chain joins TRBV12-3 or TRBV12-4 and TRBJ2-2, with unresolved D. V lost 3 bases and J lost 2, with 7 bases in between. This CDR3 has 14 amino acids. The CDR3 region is CASSFGVNTGELFF. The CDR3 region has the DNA TGTGCCAGCAGTTTTGGAGTTAACACCGGGGAGCTGTTTTTT.

CDR3 DNA sequence: TGTGCCAGCAGTCAACAACCTCCGGGACTAGCGGGGGACAATGAGCAGTTCTTC. Translating gives CASSQQPPGLAGDNEQFF. This chain uses TRBV27 with TRBJ2-1; 14 bases fit TRBD2. Per the germline V gene, CDR1 is MNHEY and CDR2 is SMNVEV (reference sequence). The CDR3 runs 18 residues. V lost 5 bases, J lost 5 bases, and 11 bases stayed unmatched.

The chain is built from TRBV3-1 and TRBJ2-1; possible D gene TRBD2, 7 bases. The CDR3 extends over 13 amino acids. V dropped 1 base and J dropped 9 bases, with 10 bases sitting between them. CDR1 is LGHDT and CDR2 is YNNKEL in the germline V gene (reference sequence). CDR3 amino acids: CASSQVRGGEQFF. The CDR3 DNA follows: TGTGCCAGCAGCCAAGTGAGGGGGGGTGAGCAGTTCTTC.

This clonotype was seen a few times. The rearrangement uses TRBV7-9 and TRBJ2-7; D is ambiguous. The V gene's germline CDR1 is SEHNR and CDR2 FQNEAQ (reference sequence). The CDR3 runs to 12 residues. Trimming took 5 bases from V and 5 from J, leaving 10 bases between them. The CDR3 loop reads CASSPLAHEQYF. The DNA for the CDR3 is TGTGCCAGCAGCCCCCTGGCCCACGAGCAGTACTTC.